This T cell receptor (beta chain) was obtained from a study of T cells in Graves' hyperthyroidism and ophthalmopathy. The wider study: Once the initial diagnosis was made, peripheral blood was obtained before any treatment. The study, taken as a whole, reports: Most clonotypes that expanded in the thyroid above 0.001 also showed up in blood.

This clonotype was observed many times. Its target is unknown. This CDR3 comprises 16 residues. Trimming at V came to 5 bases and at J to 2 bases, leaving 9 bases not matched to a gene. CDR1 is SGHAT and CDR2 is FQNNGV in the germline V gene. From RNA transcripts, TCR beta CDR3 regions were amplified. HTBI primers were the set used in a first-round RT-PCR of the TCR CDR3. TCRdb fed the multiplex PCR reads into MiXCR, producing one record per CDR3 protein. Among approximately 200,000 distinct CDR3 sequences, about a sixth were seen once, and the ten largest hold about 45%. In making diagnoses, clinical symptoms, serum thyroxine and TRAb, thyroid ultrasound and orbital computed tomography were all used.

The receptor was derived from a man aged 40-49 years with Graves' hyperthyroidism. The sample was blood. This chain connects TRBV11-2 to TRBJ2-1, with TRBD2 identical over 7 bases. The DNA of the CDR3 is TGTGCCAGCAGCGTGCGGGGGTTGGCCCCCTACAATGAGCAGTTCTTC. Protein product: CASSVRGLAPYNEQFF.